This TCR beta chain is from a study of T cell repertoires in cytomegalovirus infection. At the level of the study: The study used recently identified HLA-C-restricted and well-studied HLA-B-restricted CMV epitopes. Both CMV infection and a matching HLA type were indicated by public TCR beta signatures. Points from the study as a whole: In two of eight donors, the top clonotype was HLA-C-restricted CMV-specific. Adding up the frequency of public TCR beta families identified people who carried CMV plus the relevant HLA.

Germline V gene lookup returns CDR1 SGHTA and CDR2 FQGNSA. The ends were cut back, 4 bases at V and 4 bases at J, with 17 bases in the middle. The CDR3 runs 16 residues. TCRdb reprocessed the reads with MiXCR, giving one entry per CDR3 protein. The sample lists 550,000 to 850,000 distinct CDR3 sequences, roughly 33% occurring once. In this sample, this clonotype turned up many times. Antigen: not known. This receptor was obtained from a human donor in good health (CMV status not recorded). Some clones in this sample may be carry-over from other donors' samples. The V gene is TRBV7-2, the J gene TRBJ2-1; tentatively, D is TRBD1 (5 bases). Specimen: cultured PBMCs, collected from culture after CMV antigen stimulation. CDR3 in amino acids: CASSYPQGSVYNEQFF. As DNA, the CDR3 is TGTGCCAGCAGCTATCCCCAGGGATCGGTTTACAATGAGCAGTTCTTC.